These 5 T cell receptor beta chains originate from one sample sequenced in a study of shared T cell receptors in the human thymus. Sequencing was performed with immunoSEQ multiplex PCR; in TCRdb, only in-frame clones are kept and a portion is missing. The data hold about 380,000 clones, with 95% observed a single time. The sequenced material came from thymocytes. The receptor set was obtained from a human donor.

This sequence joins TRBV5-4 and TRBJ1-2; 9 bases are shared with TRBD1. There are 17 residues in the CDR3. Per the germline V gene, CDR1 is SGHNT and CDR2 is YYREEE (reference sequence). The V segment lost 3 bases and the J segment 0 bases; nucleotides outside the gene matches: 9. In DNA, the CDR3 is TGTGCCAGCAGCTGGTCGGGACAGGGCAATTCTAACTATGGCTACACCTTC. Its protein product is CASSWSGQGNSNYGYTF.

The V and J genes are TRBV27 and TRBJ1-5, with D tentatively TRBD1 (5 bases). Trimming removed 10 bases from V and 8 bases from J, with 21 bases in between. This CDR3 has 14 amino acids. Germline loops: CDR1 MNHEY, CDR2 SMNVEV (reference sequence). The CDR3 here is CATNPTGQGEPQHF. The CDR3 DNA sequence: TGTGCCACCAACCCCACGGGTCAGGGCGAGCCCCAGCATTTT.

The rearrangement uses TRBV19 and TRBJ2-2; D possibly corresponds to TRBD1 (5 bases). V lost 5 bases and J lost 1, with 11 bases in between. Germline V CDR1 and CDR2: LNHDA, SQIVND (reference sequence). The CDR3 is 15 residues long. CDR3 sequence (DNA): TGTGCCAGTAGTTTGGCAGGGCAGAACACCGGGGAGCTGTTTTTT. Translation gives CASSLAGQNTGELFF.

This rearrangement joins TRBV9 to TRBJ1-1; D is perhaps TRBD1 (5 bases). The CDR3 has 17 amino acids. The germline V and J ends were trimmed by 0 bases and 5 bases, with 20 bases remaining between them. CDR1 is SGDLS, CDR2 YYNGEE, per germline. The CDR3 sequence is CASSVATSGQPRTEAFF. The CDR3 DNA follows: TGTGCCAGCAGCGTAGCTACGAGCGGACAACCGAGGACTGAAGCTTTCTTT.

This chain joins TRBV9 and TRBJ2-7; 9 bases are shared with TRBD1. Trimming cost V 3 bases and J 3 bases; bases outside gene matches: 4. Germline values: CDR1 SGDLS, CDR2 YYNGEE. This CDR3 has 14 residues. The DNA of the CDR3 is TGTGCCAGCAGCGAACCGGGACAGGGCTACGAGCAGTACTTC. It codes for CASSEPGQGYEQYF.